Included here is one T cell receptor (beta chain) sequence, with context. The source of the sample is a study of blood T cell repertoires in COVID-19. Whole-study context: In each case, the material was cDNA or gDNA derived from T cells, B-cell-depleted T cells, or PBMCs.

From germline, CDR1 is WSHSY and CDR2 SAAADI. Trimming pared 4 bases from V and 6 bases from J, leaving 7 bases between. This CDR3 spans 11 amino acids. Original data processing: Counts of nucleated cells, estimated from reference gene primer amplification, were obtained. Only in-frame clones appear in the TCRdb table, and some are missing; sequencing was by immunoSEQ multiplex PCR. V and J calls and clone size follow that table, whereas D and trimming were derived from the DNA. The sample has approximately 240,000 clones, around 84% seen once. The sample was peripheral blood. V is TRBV10-2 and J is TRBJ2-7; a possible D gene is TRBD2 (5 bases). The receptor comes from a woman in her thirties or forties who had recovered from COVID-19. The CDR3 region is CASSGAGEQYF. The DNA for the CDR3 is TGCGCCAGCAGTGGGGCGGGCGAGCAGTACTTC.